The 17 T cell receptor beta chains below come from one sample, sequenced in a study of Tregs in tolerant kidney transplant recipients. Sequenced by immunoSEQ multiplex PCR; TCRdb stores in-frame clones only, minus some. The repertoire holds 46,000 or so clones, with 91% as singletons. The sequenced sample was Tregs from blood. The receptors derive from a human donor in good health.

The chain employs TRBV29-1 and TRBJ2-6, with a possible D match to TRBD2 (5 bases). Germline V gene sequence: CDR1 SQVTM, CDR2 ANQGSEA. V lost 3 bases, J lost 0 bases, and 6 bases lay in between. The CDR3 totals 14 residues. CDR3 in DNA: TGCAGCGTTGATACTAGCTCTGGGGCCAACGTCCTGACTTTC. This gives the protein CSVDTSSGANVLTF.

The chain uses TRBV15 and TRBJ2-5; 9 bases map to TRBD1. The V gene end was trimmed by 8 bases and the J gene end by 4 bases; junction bases not matched to a gene: 17. This CDR3 has 17 amino acids. CDR1 LNHNV and CDR2 YYDKDF come from the germline V gene (reference sequence). This chain's CDR3 is CATRRQGGGRTRETQYF. The CDR3, as DNA: TGTGCCACCCGCCGACAGGGGGGCGGCCGTACAAGAGAGACCCAGTACTTC.

This clone showed up just once. The chain uses TRBV2 and TRBJ1-2; 7 nucleotides line up with TRBD1. V lost 4 bases and J lost 5; bases outside the gene matches: 4. From germline, CDR1 is SNHLY and CDR2 FYNNEI. CDR3 length equals 13 residues. The CDR3 reads CASSGGQVYGYTF. CDR3 bases: TGTGCCAGCAGTGGCGGACAGGTTTATGGCTACACCTTC.

This chain links TRBV25-1 with TRBJ1-1; TRBD1 agrees at 9 bases. The CDR3 is made up of 14 amino acids. After removal of 7 bases from V and 4 bases from J, the junction contained 7 bases not matched to a gene. Germline CDR1 reads MGHDK; CDR2 reads SYGVNS. CDR3 sequence reads: CASTGTGFRTEAFF. The DNA for the CDR3 is TGTGCCAGCACCGGGACAGGGTTTCGCACTGAAGCTTTCTTT.

The V call is TRBV19, the J call TRBJ1-5; TRBD1 is a possible D gene (5 bases). Trimming pared 5 bases from V and 7 bases from J, leaving 18 bases between. There are 15 residues in the CDR3. CDR1 and CDR2 (germline): LNHDA, SQIVND (reference sequence). Here the CDR3 DNA reads TGTGCCAGTAGTGGCCATCAGGGAGGTAGGCAGCCCCAGCATTTT. It yields the protein CASSGHQGGRQPQHF. Supplemented by reference TRBV19 and TRBJ1-5, the full variable domain reads DGGITQSPKYLFRKEGQNVTLSCEQNLNHDAMYWYRQDPGQGLRLIYYSQIVNDFQKGDIAEGYSVSREKKESFPLTVTSAQKNPTAFYLCASSGHQGGRQPQHFGDGTRLSIL.

This chain links TRBV25-1 with TRBJ2-4, with D tentatively TRBD1 (5 bases). This CDR3 comprises 15 residues. Per germline, CDR1 MGHDK and CDR2 SYGVNS. The V and J ends lost 6 bases and 1 base respectively, with 13 bases between them. The CDR3 DNA reads as TGTGCCAGCAGAGGAGCAGGGATCGCCAAAAACATTCAGTACTTC. This codes for CASRGAGIAKNIQYF.

The rearrangement joins TRBV5-1 to TRBJ2-7; D tentatively fits TRBD1 or TRBD2 (5 bases each). The germline gives CDR1 SGHRS, CDR2 YFSETQ. V was cut by 5 bases and J by 4 bases, with 22 bases left in between. This CDR3 contains 16 residues. The CDR3 DNA sequence: TGCGCCAGCAGTCTTCAACCGGGGCCCGGAGTATACGAGCAGTACTTC. Residues: CASSLQPGPGVYEQYF.

The V and J genes are TRBV19 and TRBJ1-1; perhaps TRBD1 as D (6 bases). Deletions cut 7 bases from V and 5 bases from J, with 11 bases between. The germline V gene has CDR1 LNHDA and CDR2 SQIVND (reference sequence). The CDR3 runs 12 residues. The CDR3 loop is CASTTGWTEAFF. The CDR3 bases are TGTGCCAGTACCACAGGGTGGACTGAAGCTTTCTTT.

The V call is TRBV19, the J call TRBJ1-1; D gene ambiguous. The CDR3 contains 12 residues. The germline V gene has CDR1 LNHDA and CDR2 SQIVND (reference sequence). V dropped 9 bases and J dropped 6 bases, with 14 bases sitting between them. The CDR3 nucleotides read TGTGCCAGCTGTAAGGGTTGGGCTGAAGCTTTCTTT. As protein: CASCKGWAEAFF.

This clone was counted a single time. The chain employs TRBV15 and TRBJ1-2; 7 positions agree with TRBD1. Germline CDR1 reads LNHNV; CDR2 reads YYDKDF (reference sequence). Trimming cost V 7 bases and J 7 bases; bases outside gene matches: 9. This CDR3 spans 13 amino acids. The CDR3 sequence: CATNRRTGGGYTF. The CDR3 DNA follows: TGTGCCACCAACCGGAGGACAGGAGGTGGCTACACCTTC.

The V call is TRBV19, the J call TRBJ1-1, with D perhaps matching TRBD1 (5 bases). The CDR3 runs 14 residues. CDR1 is LNHDA, CDR2 SQIVND, per germline (reference sequence). Trimming cost V 6 bases and J 0 bases, with 11 bases left between them. In nucleotides, the CDR3 is TGTGCCAGTAGAGGAGGGACGGTGAACACTGAAGCTTTCTTT. Its protein product is CASRGGTVNTEAFF.

The chain has TRBV30 and TRBJ1-2; D remains unclear. Trimming removed 4 bases at V and 2 bases at J, with 14 bases between. Per germline, CDR1 GTSNPN and CDR2 SVGIG (reference sequence). The length of the CDR3 is 14 residues. The CDR3 nucleotides are TGTGCCTGGAAAAAAAGAGGCTTGAACTATGGCTACACCTTC. Encoded protein: CAWKKRGLNYGYTF.

The chain couples TRBV2 to TRBJ1-1; D is possibly TRBD1 (6 bases). The germline V and J ends were trimmed by 3 bases and 4 bases, with 12 bases remaining between them. In germline, CDR1 is SNHLY, CDR2 FYNNEI. This CDR3 has 14 amino acids. CDR3 in amino acids: CASSDRQVVTEAFF. The CDR3 DNA follows: TGTGCCAGCAGTGATAGACAGGTTGTCACTGAAGCTTTCTTT.

This clone was found once. The chain is built from TRBV15 and TRBJ1-5; D uncertain. The CDR3 covers 16 residues. V was shortened by 1 base and J by 0 bases, with 10 bases between the two germline ends. Germline V gives CDR1 LNHNV, CDR2 YYDKDF (reference sequence). The DNA for the CDR3 is TGTGCCACCAGCAGAGTATCGACGGGTAGCAATCAGCCCCAGCATTTT. Translating it yields CATSRVSTGSNQPQHF.

This chain joins TRBV30 and TRBJ2-2; D not certain. The CDR3 totals 15 residues. The V gene lost 6 bases and the J gene lost 2 bases, with 16 bases spanning the gap. In germline, CDR1 is GTSNPN, CDR2 SVGIG (reference sequence). CDR3 DNA sequence: TGTGCCTGCCCCACGGGCCCGGTTAACACCGGGGAGCTGTTTTTT. Residues: CACPTGPVNTGELFF.

The V gene is TRBV6-4, the J gene TRBJ2-1; the match to TRBD2 covers 10 bases. J was trimmed by 7 bases and V by 3 bases; bases with no gene match: 9. This CDR3 region has 16 residues. Germline assignment: CDR1 MRHNA and CDR2 SNTAGT. CDR3: CASSERASGSMNEQFF. CDR3 sequence (DNA): TGTGCCAGCAGTGAAAGAGCTAGCGGGAGTATGAATGAGCAGTTCTTC.

This chain links TRBV5-4 with TRBJ2-7, with D possibly TRBD1 on 6 matching bases. The CDR3 is 15 residues long. V lost 4 bases and J 0 bases, leaving 14 bases between the germline ends. Germline CDR1 reads SGHNT; CDR2 reads YYREEE (reference sequence). In DNA form, the CDR3 reads TGTGCCAGCAGCATCTACAGGGTAAGCTCCTACGAGCAGTACTTC. Translating gives CASSIYRVSSYEQYF.